The 3 T cell receptor beta chains given below trace back to one sample, sequenced in a study of shared clonotypes between healthy human individuals. The naive CD8 population came from CD45RO-negative cells selected for CCR7, without terminally differentiated effector memory CD45RA+ cells. Assay: immunoSEQ multiplex PCR; the TCRdb copy retains only in-frame clones and omits some. The sample consists of roughly 650,000 clones, approximately 96% of them appearing once. The sequenced sample was naive CD8+ T cells sorted from blood. All receptors come from a young woman in good health.

As for this clone: The sample has other DNA sequences that encode this CDR3 too. The chain couples TRBV28 to TRBJ2-1; the D is unclear. The V and J ends lost 6 bases and 4 bases respectively, with 4 bases between them. The V gene's germline CDR1 is MDHEN and CDR2 SYDVKM. The length of the CDR3 is 11 residues. Written as DNA, the CDR3 is TGTGCCAGCAGGGGTTACAATGAGCAGTTCTTC. Translated: CASRGYNEQFF.

The rearrangement joins TRBV28 to TRBJ1-1; D call uncertain. V shed 4 bases and J shed 4 bases, with 13 bases lying between them. The CDR3 is 14 residues long. The germline V gene has CDR1 MDHEN and CDR2 SYDVKM. This CDR3 is CASSYNSKGTEAFF. The CDR3 nucleotides read TGTGCCAGCAGTTATAACAGTAAGGGCACTGAAGCTTTCTTT.

As to this clone: Different DNA sequences within this sample yield the same CDR3. The chain has TRBV27 and TRBJ2-1; unclear D gene. Per germline, CDR1 MNHEY and CDR2 SMNVEV (reference sequence). The CDR3 has 13 amino acids. V shed 3 bases and J shed 2 bases, with 5 bases lying between them. In nucleotides, the CDR3 is TGTGCCAGCAGTTTTTTCGCCTACAATGAGCAGTTCTTC. Translated, it gives CASSFFAYNEQFF.